These 10 T cell receptor beta chains share one sample of origin, sequenced in a study of blood T cell repertoires in COVID-19. Using immunoSEQ multiplex PCR, the repertoire was profiled, and TCRdb retains in-frame clones only, with some absent. The sample records under 100,000 clones, 87% being singletons. The sequencing input was peripheral blood. The receptor set was obtained from a human donor in a cohort sampled during active COVID-19.

The CDR3 DNA follows: TGTGCCAGCAGCTTCGGGGGGAGCACAGATACGCAGTATTTT. It is translated as CASSFGGSTDTQYF. J is TRBJ2-3 and V is TRBV7-2, with TRBD2 matching 7 bases. V was clipped by 3 bases and J by 0 bases; unmatched bases: 0. The CDR3 is 14 residues long. The germline CDR1 and CDR2 sequences are SGHTA and FQGNSA.

The chain recombines TRBV4-3 with TRBJ1-4, with D tentatively TRBD1 (6 bases). Trimming pared 0 bases from V and 5 bases from J, leaving 13 bases between. The CDR3 is made up of 16 amino acids. Germline V gene lookup returns CDR1 LGHNA and CDR2 YSLEER. The CDR3 DNA reads as TGCGCCAGCAGCCAAGAGGTCGGGACACTCAATGAAAAACTGTTTTTT. Its translation is CASSQEVGTLNEKLFF.

The chain has TRBV5-5 and TRBJ2-5; 7 bases line up with TRBD1. Trimming at V came to 3 bases and at J to 1 base, leaving 6 bases not matched to a gene. The CDR3 is 15 residues long. The V gene's germline CDR1 is SGHKS and CDR2 YYEKEE (reference sequence). CDR3 loop: CASSWLTGTQETQYF. In nucleotides, the CDR3 is TGTGCCAGCAGCTGGCTGACAGGGACCCAAGAGACCCAGTACTTC.

This chain connects TRBV12-3 or TRBV12-4 to TRBJ1-2, with D perhaps matching TRBD1 (6 bases). V was trimmed by 3 bases and J by 7 bases, leaving 9 bases between them. This CDR3 is 12 amino acids long. Written as DNA, the CDR3 is TGTGCCAGCAGTTTTACAGGGAGTGGCTACACCTTC. Its protein product is CASSFTGSGYTF.

This clone was counted only a few times. The chain carries TRBV5-4 and TRBJ1-1, with D possibly matching TRBD1 (6 bases). The germline CDR1 and CDR2 sequences are SGHNT and YYREEE (reference sequence). Deletions cut 7 bases from V and 1 base from J, with 17 bases between. CDR3 length: 15 amino acids. The CDR3 protein is CASHQKGGRNTEAFF. DNA of the CDR3: TGTGCCAGCCATCAAAAGGGGGGGCGGAACACTGAAGCTTTCTTT.

The chain links TRBV21-1 to TRBJ2-7; TRBD1 is the table's D call and was not checked against the DNA. TRBV21-1 is a listed pseudogene. The CDR3 is made up of 12 amino acids. The CDR3 reads CAGPDRIHEQYF. In nucleotides, the CDR3 is TGTGCCGGTCCGGACAGGATCCACGAGCAGTACTTC.

V is TRBV6-6 and J is TRBJ1-1; D ambiguous. V lost 7 bases and J lost 1, with 19 bases in between. The germline V gene encodes CDR1 MNHNY and CDR2 SVGAGI (reference sequence). The CDR3 length is 16 residues. As DNA, the CDR3 is TGTGCCAGCAACAACCTTAGCGGCGGCCGGAACACTGAAGCTTTCTTT. Its protein is CASNNLSGGRNTEAFF.

This chain links TRBV14 with TRBJ1-2; 8 bases agree with TRBD1. This CDR3 is 16 amino acids long. V lost 3 bases to trimming and J lost 8 bases; unmatched junction nucleotides: 14. Germline V CDR1 and CDR2: SGHDN, FVKESK. CDR3 DNA sequence: TGTGCCAGCAGCCAGAATGCCCGACAGGGGTTGAACGGCTACACCTTC. Amino acid sequence: CASSQNARQGLNGYTF.

The chain links TRBV4-2 to TRBJ2-7; D not certain. This CDR3 region has 12 residues. Trimming cost V 1 base and J 4 bases, with 5 bases left between them. Germline V gives CDR1 LGHNA, CDR2 YNFKEQ. The CDR3 DNA sequence: TGTGCCAGCAGCCAAGTCGGGTACGAGCAGTACTTC. It codes for CASSQVGYEQYF.

The chain combines TRBV6-2 or TRBV6-3 with TRBJ1-5; unclear D gene. Germline V gene sequence: CDR1 MNHEY, CDR2 SVGEGT. The CDR3 length is 13 residues. The V end was cut by 3 bases, the J end by 5 bases, with 8 bases between. The CDR3 DNA is TGTGCCAGCAGTTATGACACTCATCAGCCCCAGCATTTT. This sequence encodes CASSYDTHQPQHF.